Following are 30 T cell receptor beta chains from one sample sequenced in a study of blood T cell repertoires in COVID-19. Profiling relied on immunoSEQ multiplex PCR, and the TCRdb table lists in-frame clones only, not all of them. The table records 200,000 to 300,000 clones, roughly 88% of them present only once. The source material was PBMCs or T cells enriched from blood (not recorded which). The receptor set was obtained from a woman in her 40s with acute COVID-19.

J is TRBJ1-5 and V is TRBV19, with D possibly matching TRBD1 (5 bases). The CDR3 runs to 16 residues. Germline lookup yields CDR1 LNHDA and CDR2 SQIVND (reference sequence). Deletions cut 3 bases from V and 0 bases from J, with 12 bases between. CDR3 DNA: TGTGCCAGTAGTATTGAGGTAGGGGATAGCAATCAGCCCCAGCATTTT. Protein sequence: CASSIEVGDSNQPQHF.

The rearrangement links TRBV19 to TRBJ1-4; no definite D call. The CDR3 runs to 14 residues. Trimming took 2 bases from V and 5 from J, leaving 9 bases between them. Looked up from germline, CDR1 is LNHDA and CDR2 is SQIVND (reference sequence). The CDR3 sequence is CASSISGLNEKLFF. CDR3 nucleotides: TGTGCCAGTAGTATATCGGGATTGAATGAAAAACTGTTTTTT.

The chain uses TRBV6-5 and TRBJ2-7; no definite D call. The CDR3 has 14 residues. Trimming removed 2 bases from V and 0 bases from J, with 8 bases in between. Germline lookup yields CDR1 MNHEY and CDR2 SVGAGI. This chain's CDR3 is CASSYRQDSYEQYF. CDR3 sequence (DNA): TGTGCCAGCAGTTACAGGCAGGACTCCTACGAGCAGTACTTC.

The J gene is TRBJ1-1, the V gene TRBV6-4; 8 nucleotides line up with TRBD1. With V trimmed by 4 bases and J by 4 bases, 5 bases remained unmatched. The CDR3 is made up of 14 amino acids. From germline, CDR1 is MRHNA and CDR2 SNTAGT. The CDR3 loop reads CASSATGVATEAFF. The CDR3 coding sequence is TGTGCCAGCAGTGCGACAGGGGTGGCCACTGAAGCTTTCTTT.

The V call is TRBV18, the J call TRBJ1-5, with 8 positions matching TRBD1. After removal of 2 bases from V and 2 bases from J, the junction contained 5 bases not matched to a gene. Germline lookup yields CDR1 KGHSH and CDR2 LQKENI. The CDR3 length is 16 residues. Here the CDR3 reads CASSPLSGGGNQPQHF. The CDR3 DNA reads TGTGCCAGCTCACCATTGTCAGGGGGCGGCAATCAGCCCCAGCATTTT.

The chain employs TRBV2 and TRBJ2-4; D call uncertain. V was cut by 3 bases and J by 9 bases, with 9 bases left in between. Per the germline V gene, CDR1 is SNHLY and CDR2 is FYNNEI. The CDR3 has 12 residues. This chain's CDR3 is CASSDTRSIQYF. DNA of the CDR3: TGTGCCAGCAGTGATACGAGGAGCATTCAGTACTTC.

The genes are TRBV10-2 and TRBJ1-5, with TRBD1 matching over 10 bases. Germline V gene sequence: CDR1 WSHSY, CDR2 SAAADI. V gave up 6 bases and J gave up 6 bases; unmatched junction bases: 8. This CDR3 spans 15 amino acids. The CDR3 is CASRVGQGGFQPQHF. The CDR3 bases are TGCGCCAGCAGGGTAGGACAGGGGGGGTTTCAGCCCCAGCATTTT.

The rearrangement links TRBV10-3 to TRBJ1-4; D call uncertain. The CDR3 is 11 residues long. Trimming left V 5 bases short and J 7 bases short, with 5 bases between. The germline V gene has CDR1 ENHRY and CDR2 SYGVKD. The CDR3 here is CAISSGEKLFF. CDR3 sequence (DNA): TGTGCCATCAGTTCAGGTGAAAAACTGTTTTTT.

The chain couples TRBV11-3 to TRBJ1-1; D might be TRBD1 (6 bases). CDR3 size: 14 residues. V lost 6 bases and J 0 bases, leaving 11 bases between the germline ends. The germline V gene encodes CDR1 SGHNT and CDR2 YENEEA. The CDR3 loop is CASSNPGVNTEAFF. As DNA, the CDR3 is TGTGCCAGCAGTAATCCAGGGGTGAACACTGAAGCTTTCTTT.

Remarks on this clone: Other DNA variants within this sample encode the same CDR3. This rearrangement joins TRBV9 to TRBJ2-7, with 13 bases aligning to TRBD2. CDR1 and CDR2 from the germline V gene are SGDLS and YYNGEE. The CDR3 length is 14 residues. With 3 bases clipped from V and 3 bases from J, the junction kept 0 bases outside the gene matches. CDR3 nucleotides: TGTGCCAGCAGCGGACTAGCGGGAGGCTACGAGCAGTACTTC. It translates to CASSGLAGGYEQYF.

The chain carries TRBV27 and TRBJ1-2; 8 bases are shared with TRBD1. V gave up 10 bases and J gave up 2 bases; unmatched junction bases: 6. Germline V gene sequence: CDR1 MNHEY, CDR2 SMNVEV (reference sequence). The CDR3 is made up of 13 amino acids. This CDR3 is CATMDRANYGYTF. CDR3 DNA: TGTGCCACCATGGACAGGGCGAACTATGGCTACACCTTC.

The chain is built from TRBV30 and TRBJ2-2, with unresolved D. CDR3 length equals 13 residues. V lost 3 bases, J lost 4 bases, and 9 bases lay in between. Germline CDR1 and CDR2: GTSNPN and SVGIG (reference sequence). CDR3 in DNA: TGTGCCTGGAGAAAGAGTAGCACCGGGGAGCTGTTTTTT. It specifies CAWRKSSTGELFF.

The genes are TRBV5-1 and TRBJ1-2; 8 positions match TRBD1. CDR3 length equals 15 residues. Losses at the gene ends were 4 bases for V and 4 bases for J; bases not matched to a gene: 9. CDR1 is SGHRS and CDR2 is YFSETQ in the germline V gene. The CDR3 nucleotides read TGCGCCAGCAGCCCGGAGGACAGGGCTAGCTATGGCTACACCTTC. This sequence encodes CASSPEDRASYGYTF.

This clone was recorded a few times. The chain recombines TRBV5-4 with TRBJ2-7; 7 bases are a match to TRBD1. The V gene's germline CDR1 is SGHNT and CDR2 YYREEE (reference sequence). V trimming: 0 bases; J trimming: 4 bases; junction bases outside the gene matches: 4. This CDR3 has 14 amino acids. The CDR3 sequence: CASSLGQGGYEQYF. In nucleotides, the CDR3 is TGTGCCAGCAGCTTGGGACAGGGTGGTTACGAGCAGTACTTC.

There are a few counts of this clone. The chain joins TRBV11-2 to TRBJ2-1; 13 nucleotides align to TRBD2. The CDR3 runs to 15 residues. Per the germline V gene, CDR1 is SGHAT and CDR2 is FQNNGV. Unmatched junction bases numbered 7, after V lost 7 bases and J lost 7 bases. This CDR3 is CASKPGTSGANEQFF. CDR3 DNA: TGTGCCAGCAAACCCGGGACTAGCGGGGCTAATGAGCAGTTCTTC.

The chain carries TRBV10-1 and TRBJ2-7; possible D gene TRBD1, 6 bases. CDR1 and CDR2 (germline): WNHNN, SYGVQD (reference sequence). This CDR3 region has 14 residues. The V end lost 4 bases, the J end lost 5 bases, and 15 bases lay between the germline ends. CDR3 DNA: TGCGCCAGCAGTGGGGGGCTTCGAGTTGACGAGCAGTACTTC. Protein product: CASSGGLRVDEQYF.

J is TRBJ2-6 and V is TRBV6-2 or TRBV6-3; TRBD2 matches 7 bases. Germline values: CDR1 MNHEY, CDR2 SVGEGT. The CDR3 is 18 amino acids. V lost 7 bases and J lost 0; bases outside the gene matches: 12. The CDR3 sequence is CASTPLRGVSSGANVLTF. CDR3 bases: TGTGCCAGCACCCCCTTACGGGGGGTTAGCTCTGGGGCCAACGTCCTGACTTTC.

This sequence joins TRBV15 and TRBJ1-1; D not resolved. This CDR3 region has 15 residues. The germline V gene has CDR1 LNHNV and CDR2 YYDKDF (reference sequence). The ends were cut back, 5 bases at V and 1 base at J, with 14 bases in the middle. This chain's CDR3 is CATSPRSGGNTEAFF. DNA of the CDR3: TGTGCCACCAGCCCCCGGTCCGGAGGGAACACTGAAGCTTTCTTT.

The V gene is TRBV4-1, the J gene TRBJ2-3; TRBD1 might be the D (6 bases). This CDR3 contains 17 residues. Trimming stripped 0 bases from V and 2 bases from J, with 15 bases between. Germline V gives CDR1 MGHRA, CDR2 YSYEKL. The CDR3 sequence is CASSQDRPDSDTDTQYF. In nucleotides, the CDR3 is TGCGCCAGCAGCCAAGATCGGCCGGACAGCGACACAGATACGCAGTATTTT.

This chain connects TRBV7-3 to TRBJ2-1, with D unresolved. Germline V CDR1 and CDR2: SGHTA, FQGTGA. The CDR3 extends over 15 amino acids. The V end lost 5 bases, the J end lost 0 bases, and 11 bases lay between the germline ends. Here the CDR3 reads CASSLQIGSYNEQFF. The DNA for the CDR3 is TGTGCCAGCAGCCTACAGATAGGCTCCTACAATGAGCAGTTCTTC.

This rearrangement joins TRBV11-2 to TRBJ2-1, with D possibly TRBD2 on 5 matching bases. Trimming took 4 bases from V and 9 from J, leaving 16 bases between them. This CDR3 has 14 amino acids. CDR1 SGHAT and CDR2 FQNNGV come from the germline V gene. CDR3 sequence reads: CASSSRSEAGEQFF. In DNA form, the CDR3 reads TGTGCCAGCAGCTCTAGGTCGGAGGCTGGTGAGCAGTTCTTC.

The chain joins TRBV5-4 to TRBJ1-1, with D uncertain. Germline CDR1 SGHNT, CDR2 YYREEE (reference sequence). The CDR3 runs 15 residues. The V gene lost 0 bases and the J gene lost 4 bases, with 13 bases spanning the gap. The CDR3 is CASSLEGGGSTEAFF. The DNA of the CDR3 is TGTGCCAGCAGCTTGGAGGGTGGAGGCTCCACTGAAGCTTTCTTT.

The chain carries TRBV18 and TRBJ2-7; TRBD1 is a possible D gene (5 bases). The germline V gene encodes CDR1 KGHSH and CDR2 LQKENI. This CDR3 has 12 amino acids. The V end was cut by 2 bases, the J end by 12 bases, with 14 bases between. This CDR3 is CASSPMSPGMYF. Written as DNA, the CDR3 is TGTGCCAGCTCACCAATGTCCCCAGGGATGTACTTC.

The genes are TRBV5-6 and TRBJ2-1; tentative D call: TRBD2 (5 bases). The V end was cut by 3 bases, the J end by 10 bases, with 8 bases between. The CDR3 has 11 amino acids. Germline lookup yields CDR1 SGHDT and CDR2 YYEEEE. This chain's CDR3 is CASSWEREQFF. CDR3 bases: TGTGCCAGCAGCTGGGAGCGGGAGCAGTTCTTC.

The chain links TRBV5-1 to TRBJ2-5; D is unclear. The V end was cut by 3 bases, the J end by 5 bases, with 11 bases between. The germline gives CDR1 SGHRS, CDR2 YFSETQ. This CDR3 spans 13 amino acids. CDR3 nucleotides: TGCGCCAGCAGCTCGCATCCACAGGAGACCCAGTACTTC. Its translation is CASSSHPQETQYF.

V usage is TRBV5-4 and J usage is TRBJ1-6, with TRBD1 matching 8 bases. The germline V gene has CDR1 SGHNT and CDR2 YYREEE (reference sequence). This CDR3 spans 15 amino acids. Germline trimming cut 6 bases from V and 7 bases from J; bases unmatched to any gene: 9. The CDR3 coding sequence is TGTGCCAGCAACGTATTGACAGGGGAGAATTCACCCCTCCACTTT. Translated, it gives CASNVLTGENSPLHF.

The rearrangement uses TRBV24-1 and TRBJ1-1; 7 bases align to TRBD1. Germline V lookup: CDR1 KGHDR, CDR2 SFDVKD. V trimming: 5 bases; J trimming: 0 bases; junction bases outside the gene matches: 2. This CDR3 spans 14 amino acids. In DNA, the CDR3 is TGTGCCACCAGTGGGGGACAGATGAACACTGAAGCTTTCTTT. Protein: CATSGGQMNTEAFF.

The DNA for the CDR3 is TGTGCCAGCAGTTACGGGACAGGGGCCACTGAAGCTTTCTTT. It is translated as CASSYGTGATEAFF. J is TRBJ1-1 and V is TRBV6-5, with 10 bases that match TRBD1. The V segment lost 2 bases and the J segment 4 bases; nucleotides outside the gene matches: 1. The CDR3 runs 14 residues. Germline loops: CDR1 MNHEY, CDR2 SVGAGI.

This chain's CDR3 is CASSLGARGVYEQYV. The CDR3 bases are TGTGCCAGCAGCTTAGGGGCCAGGGGGGTCTACGAGCAGTACGTC. V gene TRBV11-3 combines with J gene TRBJ2-7, with D maybe TRBD1 (7 bases). Trimming took 1 base from V and 3 from J, leaving 13 bases between them. Germline V gives CDR1 SGHNT, CDR2 YENEEA. The CDR3 is 15 amino acids.

The J gene is TRBJ2-1, the V gene TRBV5-4, with D possibly matching TRBD2 (5 bases). CDR1 is SGHNT and CDR2 is YYREEE in the germline V gene (reference sequence). V gave up 4 bases and J gave up 5 bases, with 13 bases separating them. The CDR3 is 14 residues long. This CDR3 reads CASSLGLEDNEQFF. CDR3 nucleotides: TGTGCCAGCAGCCTAGGACTGGAAGACAATGAGCAGTTCTTC.